This T cell receptor (beta chain) was profiled in a study of OX40 agonist ivuxolimab in advanced cancers. Study details: Participants could have had prior anti-PD-1, anti-PD-L1 or anti-CTLA-4 therapy, and less than 45% had some. Regarding the study as a whole: Expanded peripheral T-cell antigen specificity went undetermined.

Method: immunoSEQ multiplex PCR; TCRdb's copy keeps in-frame clones and lacks some. The sample includes about 6,300 clones, roughly 70% of them seen just once. This CDR3 has 16 amino acids. In germline, CDR1 is MNHEY, CDR2 SMNVEV (reference sequence). About this clone: Its antigen is undetermined.

The sample here was CD4+ or CD8+ T cells sorted from blood, taken in a trial of the OX40 agonist ivuxolimab. The chain couples TRBV27 to TRBJ2-5; TRBD2 is a possible D gene (7 bases). Matching the DNA end better, TRBJ2-7 makes the J call doubtful. The clonotype originates from an adult with an advanced solid tumor such as melanoma, head and neck, liver or kidney cancer. CDR3 nucleotides: TGTGCCAGCAGTTTCCTCAGGGGCGGGAGCTCCTACGAGCAGTACTTC. This gives the protein CASSFLRGGSSYEQYF.